These 21 T cell receptor beta chains came from one sample sequenced in a study of T cells after yellow fever vaccination (dated by TCRdb to the late 2010s). This specimen's treatment or condition label, interpreted: live attenuated yellow fever vaccine strain. The library was produced with 5' RACE. The instrument given in TCRdb is Illumina NovaSeq 6000. The public reads were run again by TCRdb, first through fastp at Q25 and then through MiXCR, and only productive beta chains were kept. Identical CDR3 proteins give one entry, which carries the most common genes and DNA. This sample comprises about 240,000 distinct CDR3 sequences, around 3.5% of them detected only once. The top ten clones comprise roughly a fifth of the sample. Here the sequenced sample was PBMCs, taken 15 days after the yellow fever booster vaccination. The source of these receptors is a man aged 18 to 29 who received the YFV17D yellow fever vaccine.

There are many counts of this clonotype. The chain couples TRBV5-6 to TRBJ2-3, with D possibly being TRBD2 (5 bases). The V end was cut by 1 base, the J end by 8 bases, with 14 bases between. The CDR3 is 14 amino acids. Germline V gene data show CDR1 as SGHDT and CDR2 as YYEEEE. The CDR3 sequence is CASSLTSSVGTQYF. DNA for the CDR3: TGTGCCAGCAGCTTGACTAGTTCGGTTGGTACGCAGTATTTT.

This rearrangement joins TRBV7-2 to TRBJ1-3; D ambiguous. Trimming removed 1 base at V and 4 bases at J, with 11 bases between. This CDR3 spans 15 amino acids. Germline V gene data show CDR1 as SGHTA and CDR2 as FQGNSA. CDR3 residues: CASSLENSSGNTIYF. DNA for the CDR3: TGTGCCAGCAGCTTAGAGAATTCGTCCGGAAACACCATATATTTT.

This clonotype was detected ten times or more. The chain has TRBV12-3 or TRBV12-4 and TRBJ1-6, with 10 bases fitting TRBD1. The CDR3 is 14 residues long. V lost 6 bases and J lost 10; bases outside the gene matches: 6. CDR3 bases: TGTGCCAGCAGACTTGACAGGGGGCCCTCACCCCTCCACTTT. This sequence encodes CASRLDRGPSPLHF.

This clonotype was observed many times. V usage is TRBV5-1 and J usage is TRBJ2-1; a weak D match, TRBD1 (8 bases). Germline V gene lookup returns CDR1 SGHRS and CDR2 YFSETQ. The germline V and J ends were trimmed by 3 bases and 6 bases, with 16 bases remaining between them. This CDR3 has 15 amino acids. The CDR3 region has the DNA TGCGCCAGCAGCTCCGGGACAGGCGGGAGCAATGAGCAGTTCTTC. This gives the protein CASSSGTGGSNEQFF. The whole variable domain, filled in from reference TRBV5-1 and TRBJ2-1, reads KAGVTQTPRYLIKTRGQQVTLSCSPISGHRSVSWYQQTPGQGLQFLFEYFSETQRNKGNFPGRFSGRQFSNSRSEMNVSTLELGDSALYLCASSSGTGGSNEQFFGPGTRLTVL.

This clonotype showed up many times. This chain links TRBV21-1 with TRBJ2-5; the table names TRBD2, a call not compared with the DNA. TRBV21-1 is given as a pseudogene. CDR3 size: 19 residues. In DNA, the CDR3 is TGTGCCAGCAGCAAAAATCGGTCGGGAGGCCACAGACTTTCGGGGACCCAGTACTTC. Translated, it gives CASSKNRSGGHRLSGTQYF.

This clonotype was seen repeatedly, ten times or more. The rearrangement links TRBV30 to TRBJ2-3; 7 bases are a match to TRBD1. The CDR3 is made up of 13 amino acids. Looked up from germline, CDR1 is GTSNPN and CDR2 is SVGIG (reference sequence). J gave up 4 bases and V 2 bases, and 3 bases lay outside the gene matches. CDR3 nucleotide sequence: TGTGCCTGGAGTCTCGACAGGGCAGATACGCAGTATTTT. Translation: CAWSLDRADTQYF. The variable domain in full, completed from reference TRBV30 and TRBJ2-3, reads SQTIHQWPATLVQPVGSPLSLECTVEGTSNPNLYWYRQAAGRGLQLLFYSVGIGQISSEVPQNLSASRPQDRQFILSSKKLLLSDSGFYLCAWSLDRADTQYFGPGTRLTVL.

The sample holds many counts of this clonotype. This chain connects TRBV12-3 or TRBV12-4 to TRBJ2-1, with 9 bases fitting TRBD1. This CDR3 is built from 14 residues. After removal of 6 bases from V and 8 bases from J, the junction contained 8 bases not matched to a gene. The DNA for the CDR3 is TGTGCCAGCAGACAGGGACAGGGAATCGATGAGCAGTTCTTC. It translates to CASRQGQGIDEQFF.

V and J are TRBV12-3 or TRBV12-4 and TRBJ2-3; D might be TRBD1 or TRBD2, each matching 6 bases. V shed 8 bases and J shed 6 bases, with 18 bases lying between them. The CDR3 covers 14 residues. The CDR3 reads CASYWGAKGDTQYF. The CDR3 DNA sequence: TGTGCCAGCTACTGGGGGGCGAAGGGGGATACGCAGTATTTT.

This clonotype was recorded at least ten times. The chain combines TRBV15 with TRBJ2-5, with 11 positions matching TRBD2. J lost 1 base, V lost 5 bases, and 3 bases had no gene match. The CDR3 has 15 amino acids. Germline CDR1 is LNHNV and CDR2 is YYDKDF (reference sequence). CDR3 residues: CATSGGLAGQETQYF. The CDR3 bases are TGTGCCACCAGCGGAGGACTAGCGGGCCAAGAGACCCAGTACTTC. Supplemented by reference TRBV15 and TRBJ2-5, the full variable domain reads DAMVIQNPRYQVTQFGKPVTLSCSQTLNHNVMYWYQQKSSQAPKLLFHYYDKDFNNEADTPDNFQSRRPNTSFCFLDIRSPGLGDTAMYLCATSGGLAGQETQYFGPGTRLLVL.

This clonotype was detected only a few times. V and J are TRBV20-1 and TRBJ2-5, with TRBD2 matching over 8 bases. J was trimmed by 3 bases and V by 2 bases; bases with no gene match: 2. CDR3 length: 13 residues. From germline, CDR1 is DFQATT and CDR2 SNEGSKA (reference sequence). The CDR3 here is CSARSGGEETQYF. DNA for the CDR3: TGCAGTGCTAGATCGGGGGGGGAAGAGACCCAGTACTTC.

Many counts were recorded for this clonotype. The rearrangement links TRBV5-1 to TRBJ2-6, with unresolved D. This CDR3 has 17 amino acids. Germline V gene lookup returns CDR1 SGHRS and CDR2 YFSETQ. The V and J ends lost 2 bases and 0 bases respectively, with 12 bases between them. For the CDR3, the DNA is TGCGCCAGCAGCTTCACACTGACTCCCTCTGGGGCCAACGTCCTGACTTTC. It codes for CASSFTLTPSGANVLTF. The full variable domain, rest sourced from reference TRBV5-1 and TRBJ2-6, is KAGVTQTPRYLIKTRGQQVTLSCSPISGHRSVSWYQQTPGQGLQFLFEYFSETQRNKGNFPGRFSGRQFSNSRSEMNVSTLELGDSALYLCASSFTLTPSGANVLTFGAGSRLTVL.

This clonotype was seen ten or more times. The genes are TRBV14 and TRBJ2-3; 7 nucleotides agree with TRBD2. CDR3 length: 15 residues. Per the germline V gene, CDR1 is SGHDN and CDR2 is FVKESK. The trim removed 3 bases at V and 4 bases at J, leaving 7 bases unmatched. The CDR3 region has the DNA TGTGCCAGCAGCCATGTTCCCGCGGGAGCAGATACGCAGTATTTT. Its protein is CASSHVPAGADTQYF.

This clonotype was counted ten times or more. This chain uses TRBV28 with TRBJ1-5, with D possibly TRBD1 on 6 matching bases. The germline V and J ends were trimmed by 8 bases and 5 bases, with 16 bases remaining between them. CDR1 is MDHEN, CDR2 SYDVKM, per germline. This CDR3 has 14 residues. The CDR3 loop reads CASGPGGGYQPQHF. CDR3 nucleotide sequence: TGTGCCAGCGGTCCGGGGGGGGGCTATCAGCCCCAGCATTTT.

This clonotype was found many times. The chain joins TRBV5-1 to TRBJ2-7; TRBD1 is a possible D gene (6 bases). Deletions cut 0 bases from V and 2 bases from J, with 12 bases between. The CDR3 consists of 15 residues. Germline lookup yields CDR1 SGHRS and CDR2 YFSETQ. The CDR3 region is CASSLAFGQTYEQYF. CDR3 bases: TGCGCCAGCAGCTTGGCCTTCGGACAGACCTACGAGCAGTACTTC.

This clonotype was counted ten times or more. The chain couples TRBV4-3 to TRBJ2-7, with D uncertain. The germline V gene encodes CDR1 LGHNA and CDR2 YSLEER. This CDR3 has 9 residues. V was pared by 9 bases and J by 2 bases, with 2 bases between. CDR3 sequence (DNA): TGCGCCAGTCCCTACGAGCAGTACTTC. Translated: CASPYEQYF.

This clonotype was counted between two and nine times. V is TRBV24-1 and J is TRBJ2-1, with D perhaps given as TRBD1 or TRBD2 (5 bases each). The CDR3 has 14 amino acids. V was shortened by 4 bases and J by 5 bases, with 11 bases between the two germline ends. Germline V CDR1 and CDR2: KGHDR, SFDVKD. The CDR3 nucleotides are TGTGCCACCAGTGAGGGACGAGCCCACAATGAGCAGTTCTTC. It is translated as CATSEGRAHNEQFF.

This clonotype showed up many times. This rearrangement joins TRBV7-9 to TRBJ2-1, with 10 bases fitting TRBD1. This CDR3 is built from 14 residues. V lost 10 bases and J lost 4; bases outside the gene matches: 7. CDR1 and CDR2 (germline): SEHNR, FQNEAQ (reference sequence). The CDR3 here is CATSRDRGYNEQFF. The DNA for the CDR3 is TGTGCCACCTCCCGGGACAGGGGTTACAATGAGCAGTTCTTC. Complete variable domain (other parts from reference TRBV7-9 and TRBJ2-1): DTGVSQNPRHKITKRGQNVTFRCDPISEHNRLYWYRQTLGQGPEFLTYFQNEAQLEKSRLLSDRFSAERPKGSFSTLEIQRTEQGDSAMYLCATSRDRGYNEQFFGPGTRLTVL.

This clonotype was seen many times. The chain combines TRBV7-2 with TRBJ1-1; D is possibly TRBD1 (5 bases). Germline loops: CDR1 SGHTA, CDR2 FQGNSA. The CDR3 has 11 residues. V lost 5 bases and J lost 8, with 9 bases in between. For the CDR3, the DNA is TGTGCCAGCAGCCCCCGGACAGAAGCTTTCTTT. It specifies CASSPRTEAFF. The full variable domain, with the rest looked up from reference TRBV7-2 and TRBJ1-1, is GAGVSQSPSNKVTEKGKDVELRCDPISGHTALYWYRQSLGQGLEFLIYFQGNSAPDKSGLPSDRFSAERTGGSVSTLTIQRTQQEDSAVYLCASSPRTEAFFGQGTRLTVV.

This clonotype was seen repeatedly, ten times or more. The chain joins TRBV20-1 to TRBJ1-5; tentatively, D is TRBD1 (6 bases). Per the germline V gene, CDR1 is DFQATT and CDR2 is SNEGSKA (reference sequence). The CDR3 contains 13 residues. V lost 1 base, J lost 4 bases, and 8 bases lay in between. CDR3 sequence reads: CSARGQENQPQHF. In DNA, the CDR3 is TGCAGTGCTAGAGGACAGGAGAATCAGCCCCAGCATTTT.

At least ten counts were recorded for this clonotype. The J gene is TRBJ2-1, the V gene TRBV27; maybe TRBD1 (5 bases). The CDR3 is made up of 14 amino acids. Germline assignment: CDR1 MNHEY and CDR2 SMNVEV (reference sequence). Trimming left V 8 bases short and J 3 bases short, with 14 bases between. The CDR3: CASVSGRDYNEQFF. DNA for the CDR3: TGTGCCAGCGTCTCCGGCAGGGACTACAATGAGCAGTTCTTC.

This clonotype was counted at least ten times. The chain couples TRBV27 to TRBJ2-1; 8 positions agree with TRBD1. The CDR3 runs to 15 residues. V shed 2 bases and J 5 bases; nucleotides not matched to a gene: 5. Germline V lookup: CDR1 MNHEY, CDR2 SMNVEV (reference sequence). DNA for the CDR3: TGTGCCAGCAGTTTAATGAGACAGGGGAACAATGAGCAGTTCTTC. Its translation is CASSLMRQGNNEQFF.